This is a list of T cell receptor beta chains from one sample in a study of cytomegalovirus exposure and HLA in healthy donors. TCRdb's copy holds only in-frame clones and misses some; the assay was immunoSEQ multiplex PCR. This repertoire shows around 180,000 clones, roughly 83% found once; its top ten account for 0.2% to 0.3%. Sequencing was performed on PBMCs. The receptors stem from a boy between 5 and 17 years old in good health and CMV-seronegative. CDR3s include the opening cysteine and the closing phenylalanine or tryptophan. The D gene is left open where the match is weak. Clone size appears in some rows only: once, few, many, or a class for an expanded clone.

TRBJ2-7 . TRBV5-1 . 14 CASSPDRSSYEQYF TGCGCCAGCAGCCCTGACCGGAGCTCCTACGAGCAGTACTTC
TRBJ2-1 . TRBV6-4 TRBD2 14 CASSDSGGANEQFF TGTGCCAGCAGTGACAGCGGGGGGGCCAATGAGCAGTTCTTC
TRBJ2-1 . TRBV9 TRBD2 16 CASSGRTSGGPRGQFF TGTGCCAGCAGCGGTCGGACTAGCGGGGGCCCGCGGGGGCAGTTCTTC
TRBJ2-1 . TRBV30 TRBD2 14 CAWSHRTSGGRELF TGTGCCTGGAGTCATCGGACTAGCGGGGGGAGGGAGCTCTTC
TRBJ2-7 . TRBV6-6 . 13 CASRSDRVYEQYF TGTGCCAGCAGGTCCGACAGAGTCTACGAGCAGTACTTC
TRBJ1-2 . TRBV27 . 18 CATTCCEPHSVSNYGYTF TGTGCCACCACCTGTTGCGAGCCCCACTCGGTAAGTAACTATGGCTACACCTTC
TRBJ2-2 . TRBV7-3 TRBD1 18 CASSRTGGANFNTGELFF TGTGCCAGCAGCCGGACAGGGGGCGCAAATTTTAACACCGGGGAGCTGTTTTTT
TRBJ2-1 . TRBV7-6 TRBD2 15 CASSLGAGGGDEQFF TGTGCCAGCAGCTTAGGAGCGGGGGGAGGGGATGAGCAGTTCTTC
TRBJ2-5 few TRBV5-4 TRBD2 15 CASSPAGGGEETQYF TGTGCCAGCAGCCCAGCAGGCGGGGGGGAAGAGACCCAGTACTTC
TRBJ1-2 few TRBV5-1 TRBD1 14 CASSLEGGRYGYTF TGCGCCAGCAGCTTGGAAGGGGGCCGCTATGGCTACACCTTC
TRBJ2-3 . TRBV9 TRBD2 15 CASHPLAGGPDTQYF TGTGCCAGCCACCCACTAGCGGGCGGCCCAGATACGCAGTATTTT
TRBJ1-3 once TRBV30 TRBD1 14 CAWSPPGQLNTIYF TGTGCCTGGAGTCCGCCGGGACAGCTAAACACCATATATTTT
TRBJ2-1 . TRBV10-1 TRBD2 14 CASSEGGLAGKQFF TGCGCCAGCAGTGAGGGAGGACTAGCGGGGAAGCAGTTCTTC
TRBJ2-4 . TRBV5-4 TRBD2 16 CASSPAPGLAGGSVSF TGTGCCAGCAGCCCAGCTCCGGGACTAGCGGGAGGCTCTGTATCCTTC
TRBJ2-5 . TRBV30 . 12 CAWSAAQETQYF TGTGCCTGGAGCGCCGCGCAAGAGACCCAGTACTTC
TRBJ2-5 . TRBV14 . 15 CASSQVISGGETQYF TGTGCCAGCAGCCAAGTAATCTCCGGGGGAGAGACCCAGTACTTC
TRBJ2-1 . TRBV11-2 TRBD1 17 CASSLGIAGQALNEQFF TGTGCCAGCAGCTTAGGAATCGCGGGACAGGCCTTAAATGAGCAGTTCTTC
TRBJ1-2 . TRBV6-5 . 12 CASSRLGYGYTF TGTGCCAGCAGTAGACTGGGCTATGGCTACACCTTC
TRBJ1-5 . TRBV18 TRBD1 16 CASSLRQGPSNQPQHF TGTGCCAGCTCACTAAGACAGGGCCCTAGCAATCAGCCCCAGCATTTT
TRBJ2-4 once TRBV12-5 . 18 CASGLSSWQTIAKNIQYF TGTGCTAGTGGTTTGTCGTCGTGGCAGACAATAGCCAAAAACATTCAGTACTTC
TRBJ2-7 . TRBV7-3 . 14 CASSFGGTDYEQYF TGTGCCAGCAGCTTTGGAGGGACCGACTACGAGCAGTACTTC
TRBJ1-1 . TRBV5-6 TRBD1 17 CASSSPPGQLMNTEAFF TGTGCCAGCAGCTCCCCTCCGGGACAGCTCATGAACACTGAAGCTTTCTTT
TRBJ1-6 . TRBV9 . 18 CASSVEAVGAPHNSPLHF TGTGCCAGCAGCGTAGAAGCTGTGGGGGCCCCTCATAATTCACCCCTCCACTTT
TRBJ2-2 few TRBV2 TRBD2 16 CASSPSSGRGTGELFF TGTGCCAGCAGTCCCTCCAGCGGGAGAGGGACCGGGGAGCTGTTTTTT
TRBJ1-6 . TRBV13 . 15 CASSRNRAENRPLHF TGTGCCAGCAGCAGAAACAGGGCGGAGAACAGGCCCCTCCACTTT
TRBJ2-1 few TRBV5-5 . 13 CASSLGAHNEQFF TGTGCCAGCAGCTTGGGGGCCCACAATGAGCAGTTCTTC
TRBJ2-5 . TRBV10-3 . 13 CAISGTEQETQYF TGTGCCATCAGTGGGACAGAACAAGAGACCCAGTACTTC
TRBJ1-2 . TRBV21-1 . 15 CASSSRYHGNYGYTF TGTGCCAGCAGCTCGAGGTATCATGGCAATTATGGCTACACCTTC
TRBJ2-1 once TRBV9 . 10 CASSGSEQFF TGTGCCAGCAGCGGGAGTGAGCAGTTCTTC
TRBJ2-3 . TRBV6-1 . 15 CASSESIGSTDTQYF TGTGCCAGCAGTGAGTCTATCGGGAGCACAGATACGCAGTATTTT
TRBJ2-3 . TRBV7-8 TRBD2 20 CASSLALRAGVSAHTDTQYF TGTGCCAGCAGCTTAGCGTTACGAGCGGGAGTCTCCGCCCACACAGATACGCAGTATTTT
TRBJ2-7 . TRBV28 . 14 CASSLSAGAYEQYF TGTGCCAGCAGTTTAAGCGCAGGGGCCTACGAGCAGTACTTC
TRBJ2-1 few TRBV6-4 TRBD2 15 CASSESGGAYNEQFF TGTGCCAGCAGTGAGAGCGGGGGGGCCTACAATGAGCAGTTCTTC
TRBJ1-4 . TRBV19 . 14 CASSPSATNEKLFF TGTGCCAGTTCTCCGTCCGCAACTAATGAAAAACTGTTTTTT
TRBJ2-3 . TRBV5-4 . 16 CASSLARAGGTDTQYF TGTGCCAGCAGCTTGGCCAGGGCAGGTGGGACAGATACGCAGTATTTT
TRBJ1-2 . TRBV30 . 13 CAWIPKLYTGYTF TGTGCCTGGATACCGAAACTCTATACTGGCTACACCTTC
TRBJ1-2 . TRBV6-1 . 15 CASSEGFRINYGYTF TGTGCCAGCAGTGAAGGATTCAGGATAAACTATGGCTACACCTTC
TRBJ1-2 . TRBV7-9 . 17 CASSLAGRPKMEHGYTF TGTGCCAGCAGCTTAGCTGGAAGGCCCAAAATGGAGCATGGCTACACCTTC
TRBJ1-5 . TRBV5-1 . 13 CASSPGGDQPQHF TGCGCCAGCAGCCCGGGAGGGGATCAGCCCCAGCATTTT
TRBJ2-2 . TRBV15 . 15 CATSSTTRGTGELFF TGTGCCACCAGCTCAACCACCCGAGGGACCGGGGAGCTGTTTTTT
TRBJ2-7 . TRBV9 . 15 CASSPFGDSSYEQYF TGTGCCAGCAGCCCTTTTGGAGACTCGTCGTACGAGCAGTACTTC